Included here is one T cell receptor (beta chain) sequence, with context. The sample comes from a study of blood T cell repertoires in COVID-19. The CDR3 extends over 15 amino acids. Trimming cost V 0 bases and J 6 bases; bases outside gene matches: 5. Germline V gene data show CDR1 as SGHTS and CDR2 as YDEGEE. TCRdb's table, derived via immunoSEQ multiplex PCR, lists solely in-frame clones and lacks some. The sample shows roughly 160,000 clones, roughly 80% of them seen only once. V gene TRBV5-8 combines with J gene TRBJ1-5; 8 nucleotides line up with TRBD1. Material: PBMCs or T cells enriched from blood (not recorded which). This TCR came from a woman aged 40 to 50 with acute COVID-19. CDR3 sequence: CASSLAKQGVQPQHF. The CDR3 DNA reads TGTGCCAGCAGCTTGGCCAAACAGGGGGTTCAGCCCCAGCATTTT.